This T cell receptor beta chain was found in a study of beta chain features in type 1 diabetes. Looking at the study overall: Across all samples, fewer than 140 million sorted cells were examined.

Looked up from germline, CDR1 is SGDLS and CDR2 is YYNGEE. This CDR3 is built from 15 residues. Trimming stripped 6 bases from V and 8 bases from J, with 23 bases between. Details on this clone: Its specificity is unknown.

The authors reverse transcribed all of the isolated RNA, so sequencing captured expressed TCRB transcripts. Assay: immunoSEQ multiplex PCR; the TCRdb copy retains only in-frame clones and omits some. This table holds 680,000 or so clones, around 15% found once. The study's findings and limits: More deletions and fewer insertions at VDJ junctions were seen in type 1 diabetes patients. A greater similarity of naive, central memory and Treg TCRB repertoires was seen among patients than among healthy donors. The study found moderately but significantly shorter TCRB CDR3s in all four CD4+ subsets of Type 1 diabetes patients. Since sequencing was performed on cDNA, cells with high TCR expression could be over-represented.

The clonotype was recovered from a man aged 18-30 years with type 1 diabetes. The source material was naive CD4+ T cells from blood. V and J are TRBV9 and TRBJ1-2; possible D gene TRBD1, 5 bases. The CDR3 sequence: CASKDTLGRVRGYTF. The CDR3 region has the DNA TGTGCCAGCAAGGATACTCTGGGCAGGGTGAGGGGCTACACCTTC.